The 19 T cell receptor beta chains given below trace back to one sample, sequenced in a study of shared clonotypes between healthy human individuals. Clones were read by immunoSEQ multiplex PCR, and TCRdb kept only the in-frame ones, dropping some. Altogether 1.5 million to 2.5 million clones are present, around 96% being singletons, with the ten largest covering 1.2%. As defined, naive CD8 cells were CD45RO-negative and positively selected for CCR7, with terminally differentiated effector memory CD45RA+ cells excluded. The specimen sequenced was naive CD8+ T cells sorted from blood. The source is a man aged 18 to 30 in good health.

This clone has a single count. V gene TRBV5-6 combines with J gene TRBJ2-1, with D hard to call. The CDR3 covers 14 residues. The ends were cut back, 0 bases at V and 7 bases at J, with 11 bases in the middle. Germline V gene data show CDR1 as SGHDT and CDR2 as YYEEEE. CDR3 bases: TGTGCCAGCAGCTTGGTCCAGATCGGGAATGAGCAGTTCTTC. This encodes CASSLVQIGNEQFF.

The rearrangement links TRBV7-9 to TRBJ1-1, with D perhaps matching TRBD1 (5 bases). V shed 5 bases and J shed 3 bases, with 16 bases lying between them. The CDR3 runs to 15 residues. CDR1 is SEHNR, CDR2 FQNEAQ, per germline (reference sequence). The DNA for the CDR3 is TGTGCCAGCAGCCCCATGGGGGGAGGGGACACTGAAGCTTTCTTT. Translation gives CASSPMGGGDTEAFF.

This clone was detected only a few times. This specimen includes other DNA sequences encoding the same CDR3. The chain employs TRBV27 and TRBJ2-7, with 8 bases fitting TRBD1. V gave up 3 bases and J gave up 4 bases; unmatched junction bases: 2. The CDR3 spans 13 residues. CDR1 MNHEY and CDR2 SMNVEV come from the germline V gene (reference sequence). The DNA of the CDR3 is TGTGCCAGCAGTTTCGGGACAGGTTACGAGCAGTACTTC. Amino acid sequence: CASSFGTGYEQYF.

DNA of the CDR3: TGCACCAGCAGCCTGGGACAGGGGGCGCGTGAGCAGTACTTC. Translating it yields CTSSLGQGAREQYF. This chain links TRBV1 with TRBJ2-7; the D call TRBD1 from the table was never checked on the DNA. TRBV1 is assigned pseudogene status. The CDR3 covers 14 residues.

The rearrangement links TRBV10-3 to TRBJ1-4; D is possibly TRBD1 (5 bases). The CDR3 sequence is 15 residues long. Germline V gene data show CDR1 as ENHRY and CDR2 as SYGVKD. Trimming cost V 3 bases and J 8 bases, with 16 bases left between them. The CDR3 here is CAISENPGAREKLFF. In DNA form, the CDR3 reads TGTGCCATCAGTGAAAACCCCGGGGCACGAGAAAAACTGTTTTTT.

J is TRBJ2-5 and V is TRBV28; a weak D match, TRBD2 (5 bases). The germline V gene encodes CDR1 MDHEN and CDR2 SYDVKM. The CDR3 is 15 amino acids. The V end was cut by 5 bases, the J end by 1 base, with 14 bases between. The DNA of the CDR3 is TGTGCCAGCAGTCCCGGGAACCTCATCCAAGAGACCCAGTACTTC. This sequence encodes CASSPGNLIQETQYF.

CDR3: CASSLGSPVQYF. The CDR3 coding sequence is TGTGCCAGCAGCTTAGGATCGCCTGTACAGTACTTC. The gene calls are TRBV11-2 and TRBJ2-7; no reliable D call. This CDR3 spans 12 amino acids. The ends were cut back, 1 base at V and 10 bases at J, with 11 bases in the middle. Looked up from germline, CDR1 is SGHAT and CDR2 is FQNNGV.

The genes are TRBV2 and TRBJ1-2; D is possibly TRBD1 (5 bases). This CDR3 has 17 residues. Trimming took 6 bases from V and 4 from J, leaving 24 bases between them. Germline CDR1 SNHLY, CDR2 FYNNEI. This CDR3 reads CASSLLRVGVEGYGYTF. The DNA of the CDR3 is TGTGCCAGCAGCCTCTTACGGGTAGGGGTGGAGGGCTATGGCTACACCTTC.

This chain uses TRBV2 with TRBJ2-2; TRBD1 might be the D (7 bases). Germline CDR1 is SNHLY and CDR2 is FYNNEI. The V end was cut by 7 bases, the J end by 5 bases, with 14 bases between. This CDR3 is 14 amino acids long. The DNA of the CDR3 is TGTGCCAGCACCCAGGGGGGCAAGACCGGGGAGCTGTTTTTT. Amino acids: CASTQGGKTGELFF.

The V gene is TRBV5-6, the J gene TRBJ1-5, with TRBD1 matching over 9 bases. After removal of 3 bases from V and 5 bases from J, the junction contained 6 bases not matched to a gene. This CDR3 has 15 residues. CDR1 SGHDT and CDR2 YYEEEE come from the germline V gene. The CDR3 sequence is CASSSGTGLDQPQHF. The CDR3, as DNA: TGTGCCAGCAGCTCGGGGACAGGGCTTGATCAGCCCCAGCATTTT.

V usage is TRBV6-5 and J usage is TRBJ1-2; D is perhaps TRBD1 (6 bases). The germline V and J ends were trimmed by 6 bases and 3 bases, with 17 bases remaining between them. This CDR3 has 15 residues. Germline CDR1 MNHEY, CDR2 SVGAGI. CDR3 amino acids: CASSLEQGGYYGYTF. The CDR3 DNA is TGTGCCAGCAGCCTTGAACAGGGAGGTTACTATGGCTACACCTTC.

In this sample, this clone turned up once. The chain combines TRBV19 with TRBJ1-1, with 7 bases fitting TRBD1. Germline loops: CDR1 LNHDA, CDR2 SQIVND (reference sequence). Losses at the gene ends were 4 bases for V and 0 bases for J; bases not matched to a gene: 8. This CDR3 is 16 amino acids long. The CDR3 protein is CASSTQVQGLNTEAFF. The CDR3, as DNA: TGTGCCAGTAGTACCCAGGTACAGGGGCTGAACACTGAAGCTTTCTTT.

This chain links TRBV5-1 with TRBJ1-1; 9 bases agree with TRBD1. The germline V gene encodes CDR1 SGHRS and CDR2 YFSETQ. The CDR3 covers 15 residues. V lost 4 bases and J lost 4; bases outside the gene matches: 8. The CDR3 DNA is TGCGCCAGCAGCCCGGGACAGGGACCCGGCACTGAAGCTTTCTTT. It codes for CASSPGQGPGTEAFF.

This chain uses TRBV14 with TRBJ1-2, with D maybe TRBD1 (6 bases). V lost 3 bases and J lost 3, with 8 bases in between. The CDR3 runs 13 residues. Germline V CDR1 and CDR2: SGHDN, FVKESK. DNA for the CDR3: TGTGCCAGCAGCCAGGCAGGGGACTATGGCTACACCTTC. Its protein product is CASSQAGDYGYTF.

The gene calls are TRBV28 and TRBJ2-7; 7 positions agree with TRBD2. This CDR3 has 15 residues. After removal of 4 bases from V and 2 bases from J, the junction contained 8 bases not matched to a gene. Germline V gives CDR1 MDHEN, CDR2 SYDVKM. In DNA, the CDR3 is TGTGCCAGCAGTTCGGTGGGGAGGGGACCCTACGAGCAGTACTTC. Protein product: CASSSVGRGPYEQYF.

This chain joins TRBV7-2 and TRBJ2-2, with a possible D match to TRBD1 (5 bases). The CDR3 sequence is 15 residues long. Deletions cut 6 bases from V and 5 bases from J, with 16 bases between. Germline CDR1 reads SGHTA; CDR2 reads FQGNSA. CDR3: CASRPLAGYTGELFF. The DNA of the CDR3 is TGTGCCAGCAGGCCTCTGGCAGGGTATACCGGGGAGCTGTTTTTT.

This clone was found once. The chain recombines TRBV28 with TRBJ1-2; the D gene is possibly TRBD1 (5 bases). V was pared by 7 bases and J by 6 bases, with 18 bases between. CDR1 and CDR2 (germline): MDHEN, SYDVKM. This CDR3 has 14 residues. CDR3 nucleotide sequence: TGTGCCAGCAACCTAGGATCAGGGTGGCATGGCTACACCTTC. Translation gives CASNLGSGWHGYTF.

The chain combines TRBV5-6 with TRBJ2-6; possible D gene TRBD1, 6 bases. The CDR3 extends over 15 amino acids. V lost 4 bases and J lost 4, with 12 bases in between. In germline, CDR1 is SGHDT, CDR2 YYEEEE. The DNA for the CDR3 is TGTGCCAGCAGCGTCACAGGGCTCGGGGCCAACGTCCTGACTTTC. Translation gives CASSVTGLGANVLTF.

This sequence joins TRBV4-3 and TRBJ2-5, with 7 positions matching TRBD1. V lost 3 bases and J lost 4; bases outside the gene matches: 5. Germline V lookup: CDR1 LGHNA, CDR2 YSLEER. This CDR3 is 14 amino acids long. The chain's CDR3 is CASSHLQGRETQYF. CDR3 coding DNA: TGCGCCAGCAGCCACCTACAGGGGAGAGAGACCCAGTACTTC.